What follows are 8 T cell receptor beta chains derived from one specimen sequenced in a study of CD8 T cells in ankylosing spondylitis. TCRdb processed the 5' RACE reads anew with MiXCR; each CDR3 protein has one entry. This sample has about 39,000 distinct CDR3 sequences, with over 9% found just once. Material: blood, either unsorted or a sorted T cell fraction (not recorded which). The receptors here all came from a male donor with ankylosing spondylitis or in good health (not recorded which).

The J gene is TRBJ2-3, the V gene TRBV3-1; 8 positions agree with TRBD2. This CDR3 comprises 15 residues. J gave up 2 bases and V 3 bases, and 4 bases lay outside the gene matches. Per the germline V gene, CDR1 is LGHDT and CDR2 is YNNKEL (reference sequence). The CDR3 region is CASSQGAGVTDTQYF. The CDR3 DNA sequence: TGTGCCAGCAGCCAGGGAGCGGGAGTCACAGATACGCAGTATTTT.

This clonotype was counted at least ten times. The chain joins TRBV10-3 to TRBJ1-2, with no clear D. In germline, CDR1 is ENHRY, CDR2 SYGVKD. The CDR3 has 14 residues. V dropped 3 bases and J dropped 8 bases, with 16 bases sitting between them. In DNA form, the CDR3 reads TGTGCCATCAGTGAAGGGCGAGACGGAGGAGGCTACACCTTC. It encodes CAISEGRDGGGYTF.

Many counts were recorded for this clonotype. J is TRBJ2-2 and V is TRBV10-3; 14 nucleotides line up with TRBD2. CDR3 length: 15 residues. The germline CDR1 and CDR2 sequences are ENHRY and SYGVKD. Trimming at V came to 11 bases and at J to 6 bases, leaving 8 bases not matched to a gene. CDR3 protein: CASGGLAGEAGELFF. CDR3 sequence (DNA): TGTGCCTCAGGGGGACTAGCGGGAGAGGCCGGGGAGCTGTTTTTT.

The chain is built from TRBV20-1 and TRBJ2-1, with a weak D call TRBD1 (7 bases). The CDR3 extends over 16 amino acids. Germline CDR1 reads DFQATT; CDR2 reads SNEGSKA (reference sequence). In DNA, the CDR3 is TGCTGTGTCAGGGGGGAGCCCCCGGGCTCCTACAATGAGCAGTTCTTC. Protein: CCVRGEPPGSYNEQFF.

Relative to its sample, this clonotype is large. The chain carries TRBV27 and TRBJ2-7, with unresolved D. From germline, CDR1 is MNHEY and CDR2 SMNVEV (reference sequence). V lost 6 bases, J lost 2 bases, and 5 bases lay in between. The CDR3 is 11 amino acids. The CDR3 sequence is CASRNTYEQYF. CDR3 bases: TGTGCCAGCAGGAACACCTACGAGCAGTACTTC.

This clonotype was seen repeatedly, ten times or more. This chain links TRBV3-1 with TRBJ2-1; 8 bases are shared with TRBD1. The germline CDR1 and CDR2 sequences are LGHDT and YNNKEL (reference sequence). V shed 4 bases and J 7 bases; nucleotides not matched to a gene: 6. The CDR3 consists of 14 residues. CDR3 in amino acids: CASSRSRGRNEQFF. CDR3 DNA: TGTGCCAGCAGCCGCAGCAGGGGGCGTAATGAGCAGTTCTTC.

In this sample, this clonotype turned up many times. This rearrangement joins TRBV6-1 to TRBJ2-4; a possible D gene is TRBD1 (6 bases). The V gene lost 5 bases and the J gene lost 0 bases, with 8 bases spanning the gap. CDR1 and CDR2 (germline): MNHNS, SASEGT. The CDR3 spans 14 residues. Written as DNA, the CDR3 is TGTGCCAGCAGTCGAGGGGGAGCCAAAAACATTCAGTACTTC. It translates to CASSRGGAKNIQYF.

This clonotype was found many times. The chain carries TRBV4-1 and TRBJ2-3; TRBD1 aligns across 9 bases. There are 16 residues in the CDR3. Germline trimming cut 0 bases from V and 1 base from J; bases unmatched to any gene: 2. Germline V gene sequence: CDR1 MGHRA, CDR2 YSYEKL. Written as DNA, the CDR3 is TGCGCCAGCAGCCAAGAGGGGGACAGGGGCACAGATACGCAGTATTTT. Translating gives CASSQEGDRGTDTQYF.